The 19 T cell receptor beta chains given below trace back to one sample, sequenced in a study of regulatory T cells in long-lasting Graves disease. Building of the TCR beta libraries involved iRepertoire HTBI primers and Arm-PCR of CDR3 regions. In TCRdb, the multiplex PCR reads were re-called with MiXCR into one record per CDR3 protein. The sample includes about 540,000 distinct CDR3 sequences, around an eighth seen only once; the top ten take over 7.5%. Time point described: newly diagnosed GD, antithyroid drugs for less than 3 months. PBMC RNA served as the TCR library source. The sample also formed part of further work on T cells in Graves' hyperthyroidism and ophthalmopathy.

The material was peripheral blood mononuclear cells (PBMCs), obtained at new diagnosis, from a patient treated with antithyroid drugs. Receptors originate from a man aged 25 to 40 with Graves disease.

The gene calls are TRBV3-1 and TRBJ2-1; D unclear. The CDR3 is made up of 14 amino acids. V was pared by 5 bases and J by 5 bases, with 13 bases between. Per the germline V gene, CDR1 is LGHDT and CDR2 is YNNKEL (reference sequence). The CDR3 nucleotides are TGTGCCAGCAGCACTCGGCTACGGAACAATGAGCAGTTCTTC. It codes for CASSTRLRNNEQFF.

The V and J genes are TRBV6-1 and TRBJ2-1; no definite D call. V was cut by 5 bases and J by 10 bases, with 12 bases left in between. CDR3 length equals 12 residues. The germline CDR1 and CDR2 sequences are MNHNS and SASEGT. The DNA for the CDR3 is TGTGCCAGCAGTCTCCCACGCGACGAGCAGTTCTTC. Amino acids: CASSLPRDEQFF.

CDR3 region: CATSGTGKASYNEQFF. For the CDR3, the DNA is TGTGCCACCAGCGGAACAGGGAAGGCCTCCTACAATGAGCAGTTCTTC. The chain recombines TRBV24-1 with TRBJ2-1; D is perhaps TRBD1 (6 bases). Trimming took 7 bases from V and 0 from J, leaving 15 bases between them. CDR1 is KGHDR, CDR2 SFDVKD, per germline. There are 16 residues in the CDR3.

This clonotype showed up many times. The chain has TRBV10-2 and TRBJ1-5, with 9 bases fitting TRBD1. Germline CDR1 and CDR2: WSHSY and SAAADI. V lost 8 bases and J lost 3; bases outside the gene matches: 8. This CDR3 spans 15 amino acids. The CDR3 region is CASRDRERNNQPQHF. The CDR3, as DNA: TGCGCCAGCCGGGACAGGGAAAGGAACAATCAGCCCCAGCATTTT.

The genes are TRBV7-9 and TRBJ2-7; no reliable D call. The V gene lost 5 bases and the J gene lost 1 base, with 12 bases spanning the gap. CDR1 and CDR2 from the germline V gene are SEHNR and FQNEAQ (reference sequence). This CDR3 contains 14 residues. The CDR3 DNA reads as TGTGCCAGCAGCCGCCGCCTCCTATCCTACGAGCAGTACTTC. Translating it yields CASSRRLLSYEQYF.

This clonotype was seen more than once but under ten times. The gene calls are TRBV20-1 and TRBJ1-4; possible D gene TRBD1, 6 bases. Trimming cost V 7 bases and J 4 bases, with 16 bases left between them. The CDR3 totals 14 residues. Germline V gene lookup returns CDR1 DFQATT and CDR2 SNEGSKA (reference sequence). CDR3 sequence reads: CSVSVGQLNEKLFF. In DNA, the CDR3 is TGCAGTGTTTCTGTCGGACAGCTTAATGAAAAACTGTTTTTT.

This clonotype was seen at least ten times. The rearrangement uses TRBV20-1 and TRBJ2-7; the D gene could be TRBD1 or TRBD2 (5 bases each). The CDR3 extends over 14 amino acids. Trimming took 4 bases from V and 3 from J, leaving 16 bases between them. CDR1 is DFQATT, CDR2 SNEGSKA, per germline (reference sequence). In nucleotides, the CDR3 is TGCAGTGCTATTACCGGGACGGGCCACTACGAGCAGTACTTC. Encoded protein: CSAITGTGHYEQYF.

In its sample, this clonotype was seen many times. A single base separates this from a much larger clone, so it may be a read error. The chain joins TRBV5-1 to TRBJ2-7; possible D gene TRBD2, 5 bases. The CDR3 length is 14 residues. V was shortened by 2 bases and J by 0 bases, with 9 bases between the two germline ends. The germline gives CDR1 SGHRS, CDR2 YFSETQ. For the CDR3, the DNA is TGCGCCAGCAGCTTCGTGGGGAGCTCCTACGAGCAGTACTTC. Translating it yields CASSFVGSSYEQYF.

The chain joins TRBV30 to TRBJ2-1; TRBD2 agrees at 11 bases. The CDR3 consists of 13 residues. The V and J ends lost 2 bases and 8 bases, in that order; junction bases with no gene match: 2. The germline gives CDR1 GTSNPN, CDR2 SVGIG (reference sequence). CDR3 in DNA: TGTGCCTGGAGTTCACTAGCGGGGGATGAGCAGTTCTTC. This sequence encodes CAWSSLAGDEQFF.

The chain carries TRBV5-1 and TRBJ2-5; tentatively, D is TRBD1 (6 bases). CDR3 length: 15 amino acids. With 2 bases removed from V and 2 bases from J, the gap between germline ends came to 13 bases. Looked up from germline, CDR1 is SGHRS and CDR2 is YFSETQ. CDR3 coding DNA: TGCGCCAGCAGCTTCAGGGGCAGTGAACAAGAGACCCAGTACTTC. Translating gives CASSFRGSEQETQYF.

The chain has TRBV11-2 and TRBJ2-2; D gene unclear. Germline V gene lookup returns CDR1 SGHAT and CDR2 FQNNGV. V lost 5 bases and J 6 bases, leaving 10 bases between the germline ends. The CDR3 totals 13 residues. CDR3 protein: CASSKSKAGELFF. CDR3 sequence (DNA): TGTGCCAGCAGCAAAAGTAAGGCCGGGGAGCTGTTTTTT.

The rearrangement joins TRBV19 to TRBJ1-5, with D maybe TRBD1 (6 bases). V lost 5 bases and J 1 base, leaving 15 bases between the germline ends. Germline CDR1 reads LNHDA; CDR2 reads SQIVND (reference sequence). The length of the CDR3 is 16 residues. The DNA for the CDR3 is TGTGCCAGTAGTCGAACAGGGATGCGGAGCAATCAGCCCCAGCATTTT. This gives the protein CASSRTGMRSNQPQHF.

This clonotype was recorded at least ten times. The V and J genes are TRBV6-1 and TRBJ2-5, with TRBD1 matching 7 bases. CDR3 length: 14 amino acids. V trimming: 6 bases; J trimming: 2 bases; junction bases outside the gene matches: 6. Looked up from germline, CDR1 is MNHNS and CDR2 is SASEGT. CDR3 in DNA: TGTGCCAGCAGGGTCGGACAGGTACAAGAGACCCAGTACTTC. As protein: CASRVGQVQETQYF.

In its sample, this clonotype was seen a few times. Since a much larger clone is just one base distant, this may be a read error. The V gene is TRBV24-1, the J gene TRBJ1-2, with 12 nucleotides matching TRBD1. The junction had 8 bases not matched to a gene; V was cut back by 3 bases and J by 1 base. The CDR3 runs 18 residues. From germline, CDR1 is KGHDR and CDR2 SFDVKD. The CDR3 protein is CATSDNRGTGGINYGYTF. The CDR3 nucleotides are TGTGCCACCAGTGATAACAGGGGGACAGGGGGCATTAACTATGGCTACACCTTC.

This clonotype was counted at least ten times. This clone may be a read error of a much larger clone one base away. This chain links TRBV2 with TRBJ2-1, with D tentatively TRBD1 (5 bases). Per germline, CDR1 SNHLY and CDR2 FYNNEI. The CDR3 length is 15 residues. The CDR3 loop is CASREDRNSLNEQFF. In DNA, the CDR3 is TGTGCCAGCAGGGAAGACAGAAACAGCCTCAATGAGCAGTTCTTC.

This clonotype was counted many times. The chain has TRBV2 and TRBJ2-7, with 7 nucleotides matching TRBD2. CDR3 length: 11 residues. Trimming removed 5 bases from V and 11 bases from J; junction bases left unmatched: 6. Germline CDR1 is SNHLY and CDR2 is FYNNEI. The CDR3 sequence: CASSSAREEYF. The CDR3 nucleotides read TGTGCCAGCAGTTCGGCTCGGGAGGAGTACTTC.

This clonotype was counted once. The chain combines TRBV5-4 with TRBJ2-1; TRBD1 aligns across 9 bases. Trimming at V came to 8 bases and at J to 7 bases, leaving 19 bases not matched to a gene. From germline, CDR1 is SGHNT and CDR2 YYREEE (reference sequence). The CDR3 has 17 amino acids. The CDR3, as DNA: TGTGCCAGTCAACCGGGACAGGGAGAGGCGGGCCCTAATGAGCAGTTCTTC. Its protein product is CASQPGQGEAGPNEQFF.

This clonotype has only a few counts. V gene TRBV18 combines with J gene TRBJ1-1; tentative D call: TRBD1 (5 bases). V lost 4 bases and J lost 3, with 15 bases in between. The CDR3 runs to 15 residues. Per germline, CDR1 KGHSH and CDR2 LQKENI. CDR3 sequence: CASSRRTPRYTEAFF. The CDR3 region has the DNA TGTGCCAGCTCACGCAGGACACCCCGGTACACTGAAGCTTTCTTT.

The chain combines TRBV6-2 or TRBV6-3 with TRBJ2-7; a possible D gene is TRBD2 (5 bases). The germline V and J ends were trimmed by 2 bases and 1 base, with 9 bases remaining between them. The CDR3 consists of 14 residues. Germline CDR1 MNHEY, CDR2 SVGEGT. The CDR3 DNA sequence: TGTGCCAGCAGTTACCGAGGGTTGTCCTACGAGCAGTACTTC. It yields the protein CASSYRGLSYEQYF.